The 9 T cell receptor beta chains reported below all come from one sample, sequenced in a study of blood T cell repertoires in COVID-19. TCRdb's table, derived via immunoSEQ multiplex PCR, lists solely in-frame clones and lacks some. The sample holds 45,000 to 65,000 clones, roughly 90% seen once. Sequences were obtained from peripheral blood. All receptors come from a human donor in a cohort sampled during active COVID-19.

V is TRBV7-2 and J is TRBJ2-5, with TRBD2 matching over 15 bases. The germline gives CDR1 SGHTA, CDR2 FQGNSA. The J segment lost 5 bases and the V segment lost 3 bases, leaving 4 bases of the junction unmatched. This CDR3 is built from 16 residues. CDR3 DNA: TGTGCCAGCAGCTTGGCCGGGACTAGCGGGGGGGAGACCCAGTACTTC. As protein: CASSLAGTSGGETQYF.

The V and J genes are TRBV19 and TRBJ2-7, with TRBD1 matching 7 bases. This CDR3 contains 13 residues. Per germline, CDR1 LNHDA and CDR2 SQIVND (reference sequence). V lost 5 bases, J lost 3 bases, and 4 bases stayed unmatched. The CDR3 region has the DNA TGTGCCAGTAGTCGACAGGGTCACTACGAGCAGTACTTC. As protein: CASSRQGHYEQYF.

DNA of the CDR3: TGTGCCAGCAGCTTAGAGGGACTAGCGGGGGAGAATGAGCAGTTCTTC. Its protein product is CASSLEGLAGENEQFF. The chain recombines TRBV7-3 with TRBJ2-1; 14 bases align to TRBD2. The CDR3 is 16 residues long. CDR1 and CDR2 (germline): SGHTA, FQGTGA. V shed 2 bases and J 7 bases; nucleotides not matched to a gene: 4.

This chain uses TRBV11-3 with TRBJ2-5; D might be TRBD2 (5 bases). Per the germline V gene, CDR1 is SGHNT and CDR2 is YENEEA. V lost 1 base, J lost 4 bases, and 10 bases lay in between. The CDR3 spans 14 residues. The CDR3 here is CASSLGPGVETQYF. The DNA for the CDR3 is TGTGCCAGCAGCTTAGGTCCCGGGGTAGAGACCCAGTACTTC.

The gene calls are TRBV5-8 and TRBJ2-7, with 7 bases identical to TRBD2. Per germline, CDR1 SGHTS and CDR2 YDEGEE. V was clipped by 3 bases and J by 6 bases; unmatched bases: 3. The CDR3 loop spans 12 amino acids. This CDR3 reads CASSWGGSEQYF. For the CDR3, the DNA is TGTGCCAGCAGCTGGGGGGGGAGCGAGCAGTACTTC. Full variable domain (outside the CDR3, taken from reference TRBV5-8 and TRBJ2-7): EAGVTQSPTHLIKTRGQQATLRCSPISGHTSVYWYQQALGLGLQFLLWYDEGEERNRGNFPPRFSGRQFPNYSSELNVNALELEDSALYLCASSWGGSEQYFGPGTRLTVT.

V is TRBV3-1 (or the pseudogene TRBV3-2) and J is TRBJ2-1; D is undetermined. The germline V gene encodes CDR1 LGHDT and CDR2 YNNKEL (reference sequence). The V and J ends lost 0 bases and 2 bases respectively, with 8 bases between them. There are 15 residues in the CDR3. The CDR3 bases are TGTGCCAGCAGCCAAGACAGTCAAGCCTACAATGAGCAGTTCTTC. This gives the protein CASSQDSQAYNEQFF.

The chain uses TRBV7-3 and TRBJ2-2; D is undetermined. The V end was cut by 0 bases, the J end by 3 bases, with 14 bases between. The V gene's germline CDR1 is SGHTA and CDR2 FQGTGA. CDR3 length: 17 amino acids. DNA for the CDR3: TGTGCCAGCAGCTTAACCCCTCGTGGGCAGCACACCGGGGAGCTGTTTTTT. This sequence encodes CASSLTPRGQHTGELFF. The full variable domain, completed using reference TRBV7-3 and TRBJ2-2, is GAGVSQTPSNKVTEKGKYVELRCDPISGHTALYWYRQSLGQGPEFLIYFQGTGAADDSGLPNDRFFAVRPEGSVSTLKIQRTERGDSAVYLCASSLTPRGQHTGELFFGEGSRLTVL.

The sample holds a few counts of this clone. The genes are TRBV3-1 (or the pseudogene TRBV3-2) and TRBJ1-1; TRBD1 matches 9 bases. Per germline, CDR1 LGHDT and CDR2 YNNKEL (reference sequence). The junction had 2 bases not matched to a gene; V was cut back by 1 base and J by 2 bases. The CDR3 is 15 residues long. Written as DNA, the CDR3 is TGTGCCAGCAGCCAAGGGACAGGGGTTAACACTGAAGCTTTCTTT. Protein product: CASSQGTGVNTEAFF.

This rearrangement joins TRBV6-1 to TRBJ2-1; 12 bases map to TRBD1. In germline, CDR1 is MNHNS, CDR2 SASEGT. Trimming took 3 bases from V and 8 from J; bases not matched to a gene: 8. CDR3 length: 16 residues. The CDR3 DNA sequence: TGTGCCAGCAGTGACGATGCGGGACAGGGGGCCCATGAGCAGTTCTTC. Its protein is CASSDDAGQGAHEQFF.